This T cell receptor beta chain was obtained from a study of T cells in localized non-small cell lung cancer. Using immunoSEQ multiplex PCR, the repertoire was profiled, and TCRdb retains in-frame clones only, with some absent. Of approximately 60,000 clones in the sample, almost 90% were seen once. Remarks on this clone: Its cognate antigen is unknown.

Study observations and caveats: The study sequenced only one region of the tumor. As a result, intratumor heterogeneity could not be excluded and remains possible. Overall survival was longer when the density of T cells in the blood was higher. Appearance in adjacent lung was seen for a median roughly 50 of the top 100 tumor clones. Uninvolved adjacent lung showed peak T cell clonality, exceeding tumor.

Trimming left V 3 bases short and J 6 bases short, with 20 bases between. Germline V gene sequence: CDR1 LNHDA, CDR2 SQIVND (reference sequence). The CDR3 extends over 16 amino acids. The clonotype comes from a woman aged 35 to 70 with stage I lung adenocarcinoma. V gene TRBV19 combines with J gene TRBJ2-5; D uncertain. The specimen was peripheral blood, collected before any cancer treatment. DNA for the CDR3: TGTGCCAGTAGTATCTCGCATACCGTTTGGGGAAAGACCCAGTACTTC. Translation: CASSISHTVWGKTQYF.